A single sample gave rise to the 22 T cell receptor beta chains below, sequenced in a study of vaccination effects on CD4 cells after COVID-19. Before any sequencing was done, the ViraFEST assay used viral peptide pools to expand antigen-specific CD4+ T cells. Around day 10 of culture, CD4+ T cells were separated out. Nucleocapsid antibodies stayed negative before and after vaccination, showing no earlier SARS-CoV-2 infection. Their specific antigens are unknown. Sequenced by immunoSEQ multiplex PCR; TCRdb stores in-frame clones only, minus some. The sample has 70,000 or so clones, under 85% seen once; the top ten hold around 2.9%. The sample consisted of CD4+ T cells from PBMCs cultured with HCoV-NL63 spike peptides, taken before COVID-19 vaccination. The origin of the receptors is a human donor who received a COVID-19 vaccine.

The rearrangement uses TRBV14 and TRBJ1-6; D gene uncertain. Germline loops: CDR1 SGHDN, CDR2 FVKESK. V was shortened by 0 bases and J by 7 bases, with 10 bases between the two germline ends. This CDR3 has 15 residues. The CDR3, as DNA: TGTGCCAGCAGCCAAGATTGGGCAGTGAATTCACCCCTCCACTTT. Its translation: CASSQDWAVNSPLHF.

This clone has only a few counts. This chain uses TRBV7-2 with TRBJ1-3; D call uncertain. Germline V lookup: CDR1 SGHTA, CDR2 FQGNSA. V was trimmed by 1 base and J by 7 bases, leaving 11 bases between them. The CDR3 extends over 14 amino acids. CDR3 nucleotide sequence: TGTGCCAGCAGCTTAGGGGCCAGGAGCAACACCATATATTTT. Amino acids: CASSLGARSNTIYF.

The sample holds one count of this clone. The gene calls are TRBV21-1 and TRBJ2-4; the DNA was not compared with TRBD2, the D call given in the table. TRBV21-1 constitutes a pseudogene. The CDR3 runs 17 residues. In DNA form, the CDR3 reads TGTGCCAGCAGCAATCCTGAGCGGGGAGAGGGGAAAAGCATTCGGTACTTC. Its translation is CASSNPERGEGKSIRYF.

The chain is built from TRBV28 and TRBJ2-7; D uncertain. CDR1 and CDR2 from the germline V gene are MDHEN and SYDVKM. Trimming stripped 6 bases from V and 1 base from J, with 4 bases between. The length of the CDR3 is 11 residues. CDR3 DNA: TGTGCCAGCAGCCAGTCCTACGAGCAGTACGTC. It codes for CASSQSYEQYV.

For the CDR3, the DNA is TGCGCCAGCAGCTTGCTCAGGGGACGAGAGACCCAGTACTTC. Its protein is CASSLLRGRETQYF. The chain has TRBV5-1 and TRBJ2-5; TRBD1 is a possible D gene (6 bases). V shed 1 base and J shed 4 bases, with 11 bases lying between them. CDR3 length equals 14 residues. Germline CDR1 and CDR2: SGHRS and YFSETQ.

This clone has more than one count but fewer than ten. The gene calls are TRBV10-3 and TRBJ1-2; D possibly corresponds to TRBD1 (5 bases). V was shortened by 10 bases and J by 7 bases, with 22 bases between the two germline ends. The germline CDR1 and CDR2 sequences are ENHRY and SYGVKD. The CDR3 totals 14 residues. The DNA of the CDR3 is TGTGCCAACGGAGTGGGGGGAAGCTGGGTTGGCTACACCTTC. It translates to CANGVGGSWVGYTF.

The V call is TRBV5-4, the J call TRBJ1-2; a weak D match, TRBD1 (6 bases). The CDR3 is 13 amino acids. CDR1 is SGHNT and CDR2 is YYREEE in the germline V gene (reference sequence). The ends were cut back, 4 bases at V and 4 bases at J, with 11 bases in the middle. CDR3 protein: CASSLRDIYGYTF. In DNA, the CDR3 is TGTGCCAGCAGCCTCCGGGACATCTATGGCTACACCTTC.

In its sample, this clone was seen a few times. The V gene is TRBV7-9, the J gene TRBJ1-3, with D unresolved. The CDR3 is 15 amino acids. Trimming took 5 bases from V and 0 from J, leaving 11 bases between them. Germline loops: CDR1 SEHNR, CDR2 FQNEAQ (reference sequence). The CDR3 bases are TGTGCCAGCAGCCCCGAGATTCTCTCTGGAAACACCATATATTTT. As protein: CASSPEILSGNTIYF. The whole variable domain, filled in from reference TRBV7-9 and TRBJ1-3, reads DTGVSQNPRHKITKRGQNVTFRCDPISEHNRLYWYRQTLGQGPEFLTYFQNEAQLEKSRLLSDRFSAERPKGSFSTLEIQRTEQGDSAMYLCASSPEILSGNTIYFGEGSWLTVV.

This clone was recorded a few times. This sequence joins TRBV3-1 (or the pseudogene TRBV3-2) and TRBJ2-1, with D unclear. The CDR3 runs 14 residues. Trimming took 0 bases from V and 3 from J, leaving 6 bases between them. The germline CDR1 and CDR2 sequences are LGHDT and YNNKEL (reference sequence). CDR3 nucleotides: TGTGCCAGCAGCCAAGAAGCATTCTACAATGAGCAGTTCTTC. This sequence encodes CASSQEAFYNEQFF.

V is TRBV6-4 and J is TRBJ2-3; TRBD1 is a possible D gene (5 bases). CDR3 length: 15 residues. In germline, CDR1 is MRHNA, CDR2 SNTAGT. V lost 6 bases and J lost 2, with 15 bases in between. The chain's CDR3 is CASSATGYDTDTQYF. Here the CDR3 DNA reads TGTGCCAGCAGCGCTACAGGTTATGACACAGATACGCAGTATTTT.

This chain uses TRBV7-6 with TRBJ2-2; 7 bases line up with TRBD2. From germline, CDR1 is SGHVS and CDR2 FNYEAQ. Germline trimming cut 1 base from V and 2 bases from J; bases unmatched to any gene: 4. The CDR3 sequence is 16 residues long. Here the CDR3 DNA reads TGTGCCAGCAGCTTAGTTCCGGGGGGAAACACCGGGGAGCTGTTTTTT. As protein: CASSLVPGGNTGELFF. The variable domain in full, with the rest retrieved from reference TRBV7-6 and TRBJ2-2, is GAGVSQSPRYKVTKRGQDVALRCDPISGHVSLYWYRQALGQGPEFLTYFNYEAQQDKSGLPNDRFSAERPEGSISTLTIQRTEQRDSAMYRCASSLVPGGNTGELFFGEGSRLTVL.

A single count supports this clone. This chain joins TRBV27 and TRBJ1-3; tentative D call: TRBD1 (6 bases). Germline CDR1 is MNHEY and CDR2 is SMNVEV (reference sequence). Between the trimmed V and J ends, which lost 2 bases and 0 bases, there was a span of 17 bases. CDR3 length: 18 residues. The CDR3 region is CASSLPGHWNFSGNTIYF. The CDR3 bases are TGTGCCAGCAGTTTACCGGGACATTGGAACTTCTCTGGAAACACCATATATTTT.

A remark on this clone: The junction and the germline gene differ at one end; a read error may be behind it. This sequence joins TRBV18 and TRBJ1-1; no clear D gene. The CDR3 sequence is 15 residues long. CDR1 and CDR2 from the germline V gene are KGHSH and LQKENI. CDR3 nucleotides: TGTGCCAGCTCACCAAATTTAGGCACAGAACAACCTGCGGCCTTT. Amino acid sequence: CASSPNLGTEQPAAF.

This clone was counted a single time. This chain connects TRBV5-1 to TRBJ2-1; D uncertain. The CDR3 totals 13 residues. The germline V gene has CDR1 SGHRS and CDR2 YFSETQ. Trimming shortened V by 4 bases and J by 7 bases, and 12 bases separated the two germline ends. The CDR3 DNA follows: TGCGCCAGCAGCGTGCGGACGGTTAATGAGCAGTTCTTC. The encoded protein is CASSVRTVNEQFF.

In DNA, the CDR3 is TGTGCCAGCAGCTCATACGGGACAGGGAATGGCTACACCTTC. It translates to CASSSYGTGNGYTF. The J gene is TRBJ1-2, the V gene TRBV7-2, with TRBD1 matching 9 bases. The CDR3 runs 14 residues. The ends lost 4 bases at V and 6 bases at J; junction bases unmatched: 6. Germline loops: CDR1 SGHTA, CDR2 FQGNSA.

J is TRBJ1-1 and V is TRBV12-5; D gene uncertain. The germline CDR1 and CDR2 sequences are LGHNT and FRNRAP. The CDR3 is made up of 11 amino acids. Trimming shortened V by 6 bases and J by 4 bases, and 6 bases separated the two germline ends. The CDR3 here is CASGPGTEAFF. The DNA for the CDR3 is TGTGCTAGTGGCCCTGGCACTGAAGCTTTCTTT. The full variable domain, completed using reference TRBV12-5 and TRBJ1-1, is DARVTQTPRHKVTEMGQEVTMRCQPILGHNTVFWYRQTMMQGLELLAYFRNRAPLDDSGMPKDRFSAEMPDATLATLKIQPSEPRDSAVYFCASGPGTEAFFGQGTRLTVV.

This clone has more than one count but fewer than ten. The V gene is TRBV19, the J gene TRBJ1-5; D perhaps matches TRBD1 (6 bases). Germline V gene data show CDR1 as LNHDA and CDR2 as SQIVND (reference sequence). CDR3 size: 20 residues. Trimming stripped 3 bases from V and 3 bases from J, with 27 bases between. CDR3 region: CASSIGWAGVGGPINQPQHF. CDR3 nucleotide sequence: TGTGCCAGTAGTATTGGTTGGGCAGGGGTAGGTGGGCCGATCAATCAGCCCCAGCATTTT.

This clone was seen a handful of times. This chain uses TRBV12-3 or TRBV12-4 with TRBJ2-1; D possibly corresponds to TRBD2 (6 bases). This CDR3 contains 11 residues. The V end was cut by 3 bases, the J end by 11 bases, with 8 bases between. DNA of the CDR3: TGTGCCAGCAGTTTTCTAGCGCAGCAGTTCTTC. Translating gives CASSFLAQQFF.

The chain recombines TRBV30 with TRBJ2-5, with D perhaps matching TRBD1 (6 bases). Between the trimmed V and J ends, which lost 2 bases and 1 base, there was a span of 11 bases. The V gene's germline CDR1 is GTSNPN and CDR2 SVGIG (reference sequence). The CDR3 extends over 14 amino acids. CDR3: CAWSPGHLQETQYF. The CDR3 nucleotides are TGTGCCTGGAGTCCGGGACACCTCCAAGAGACCCAGTACTTC.

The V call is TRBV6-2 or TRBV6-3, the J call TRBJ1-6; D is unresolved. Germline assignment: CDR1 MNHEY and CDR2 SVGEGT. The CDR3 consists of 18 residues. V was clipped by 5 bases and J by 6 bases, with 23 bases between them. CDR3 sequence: CASSNPRSDGRGNSPLHF. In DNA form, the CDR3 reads TGTGCCAGCAGTAACCCACGTTCCGATGGACGGGGTAATTCACCCCTCCACTTT.

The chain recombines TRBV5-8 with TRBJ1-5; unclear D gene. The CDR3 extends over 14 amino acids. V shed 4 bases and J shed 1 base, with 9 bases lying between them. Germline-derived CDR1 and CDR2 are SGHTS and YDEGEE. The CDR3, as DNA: TGTGCCAGCAGCGGGGAAATGAGCAATCAGCCCCAGCATTTT. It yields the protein CASSGEMSNQPQHF.

The CDR3 DNA reads as TGTGCCACCACCCTGGGGGGACAGGGTGACACCGGGGAGCTGTTTTTT. It specifies CATTLGGQGDTGELFF. This sequence joins TRBV24-1 and TRBJ2-2, with 9 bases lining up with TRBD1. V dropped 8 bases and J dropped 3; count of bases not matched to a gene: 9. Germline V gives CDR1 KGHDR, CDR2 SFDVKD. There are 16 residues in the CDR3.